Shown below are 16 T cell receptor beta chains from a single sample sequenced in a study of regulatory T cells in long-lasting Graves disease. Researchers made TCR beta libraries by using iRepertoire HTBI primers and running Arm-PCR on CDR3 regions. TCRdb called the multiplex PCR reads again in MiXCR, with one record for every CDR3 protein. The table has about 660,000 distinct CDR3 sequences, approximately 29% seen once. Indicated time point: persistent/refractory GD, antithyroid drugs over 5 years with positive TRAb. Making the TCR library involved RNA that had been extracted from PBMCs. The sample in question was peripheral blood mononuclear cells (PBMCs), obtained when the disease was refractory, from a patient treated with antithyroid drugs. These receptors were collected from a female donor with Graves disease.

V usage is TRBV13 and J usage is TRBJ2-7; D remains unclear. The ends were cut back, 2 bases at V and 5 bases at J, with 13 bases in the middle. The CDR3 spans 14 residues. Germline V lookup: CDR1 PRHDT, CDR2 FYEKMQ (reference sequence). CDR3 region: CASSLRQVMNEQYF. The CDR3 DNA sequence: TGTGCCAGCAGCTTAAGGCAAGTGATGAACGAGCAGTACTTC.

The CDR3 region has the DNA TGTGCCAGCAGTGAGACAGGGTTCTCCTACGAGCAGTACTTC. As protein: CASSETGFSYEQYF. The rearrangement uses TRBV6-1 and TRBJ2-7; 7 nucleotides agree with TRBD1. Germline V CDR1 and CDR2: MNHNS, SASEGT. V shed 3 bases and J 0 bases; nucleotides not matched to a gene: 2. CDR3 length: 14 amino acids.

V gene TRBV12-3 or TRBV12-4 combines with J gene TRBJ1-2; D is unclear. The CDR3 has 12 residues. V lost 5 bases and J 8 bases, leaving 12 bases between the germline ends. CDR3 coding DNA: TGTGCCAGCAGTCTGCAGACGGGGGGCTACACCTTC. As protein: CASSLQTGGYTF.

This chain links TRBV12-5 with TRBJ1-1, with D maybe TRBD1 (5 bases). The germline V gene has CDR1 LGHNT and CDR2 FRNRAP. The CDR3 loop spans 15 amino acids. The V end lost 0 bases, the J end lost 3 bases, and 11 bases lay between the germline ends. The CDR3 region is CASGLVLGDHTEAFF. Written as DNA, the CDR3 is TGTGCTAGTGGTTTGGTACTGGGGGATCACACTGAAGCTTTCTTT.

This clonotype was picked up a small number of times. As DNA, the CDR3 is TGTGCCAGCAGTTACCCCCGAGGGACAGGGTTTGGCTACACCTTC. Translation gives CASSYPRGTGFGYTF. The genes are TRBV6-5 and TRBJ1-2; 9 nucleotides line up with TRBD1. The V and J ends lost 2 bases and 7 bases, in that order; junction bases with no gene match: 8. There are 15 residues in the CDR3. The germline V gene encodes CDR1 MNHEY and CDR2 SVGAGI.

This clonotype was counted between two and nine times. The chain joins TRBV6-2 or TRBV6-3 to TRBJ1-1; maybe TRBD1 (5 bases). This CDR3 region has 18 residues. V lost 5 bases, J lost 1 base, and 23 bases lay in between. Germline-derived CDR1 and CDR2 are MNHEY and SVGEGT. The CDR3 spells CASSARREARWRNTEAFF. The CDR3, as DNA: TGTGCCAGCAGTGCCCGCAGGGAAGCCAGGTGGAGGAACACTGAAGCTTTCTTT.

The rearrangement links TRBV7-2 to TRBJ2-7; either TRBD1 or TRBD2 may fit D (5 bases each). CDR3 size: 15 residues. Germline CDR1 is SGHTA and CDR2 is FQGNSA. The ends were cut back, 2 bases at V and 6 bases at J, with 17 bases in the middle. CDR3: CASSLSRDPTTEQYF. In DNA form, the CDR3 reads TGTGCCAGCAGCTTATCCCGGGACCCAACCACCGAGCAGTACTTC.

This clonotype has more than one count but fewer than ten. The chain is built from TRBV29-1 and TRBJ1-1; 7 bases line up with TRBD1. The J segment lost 4 bases and the V segment lost 7 bases, leaving 9 bases of the junction unmatched. The CDR3 consists of 13 residues. The germline CDR1 and CDR2 sequences are SQVTM and ANQGSEA. The CDR3 coding sequence is TGCAGCGCTACGACAGGGTATGGCACTGAAGCTTTCTTT. Translated, it gives CSATTGYGTEAFF.

Notes on this clonotype: Its ends do not fully match the called genes, so a read error is possible. The chain employs TRBV4-2 and TRBJ2-5, with 9 bases fitting TRBD2. The CDR3 sequence is 16 residues long. Germline loops: CDR1 LGHNA, CDR2 YNFKEQ. The DNA of the CDR3 is TGTGCCGGCAGCCAAGATGGGGCGGGAGGGCAAGAGACCCAGTACTTC. Translated, it gives CAGSQDGAGGQETQYF.

The chain recombines TRBV6-5 with TRBJ1-1; a possible D gene is TRBD1 (5 bases). Trimming pared 0 bases from V and 3 bases from J, leaving 14 bases between. Germline CDR1 MNHEY, CDR2 SVGAGI. This CDR3 is 16 amino acids long. The CDR3 DNA sequence: TGTGCCAGCAGTTACTCGACAGCTGACCTAGACACTGAAGCTTTCTTT. It is translated as CASSYSTADLDTEAFF.

J is TRBJ1-2 and V is TRBV7-9; unclear D gene. V was pared by 1 base and J by 2 bases, with 11 bases between. Germline CDR1 is SEHNR and CDR2 is FQNEAQ (reference sequence). The CDR3 contains 15 residues. CDR3 protein: CASSLEAAGNYGYTF. In DNA form, the CDR3 reads TGTGCCAGCAGCTTAGAGGCGGCTGGGAACTATGGCTACACCTTC. The variable domain in full, with the rest retrieved from reference TRBV7-9 and TRBJ1-2, is DTGVSQNPRHKITKRGQNVTFRCDPISEHNRLYWYRQTLGQGPEFLTYFQNEAQLEKSRLLSDRFSAERPKGSFSTLEIQRTEQGDSAMYLCASSLEAAGNYGYTFGSGTRLTVV.

A few counts support this clonotype. The chain couples TRBV6-1 to TRBJ1-6; 7 bases agree with TRBD1. The CDR3 runs to 18 residues. Germline V CDR1 and CDR2: MNHNS, SASEGT. The V gene end was trimmed by 6 bases and the J gene end by 5 bases; junction bases not matched to a gene: 16. This CDR3 reads CASRTYQIGGGNNSPLHF. The CDR3 DNA reads TGTGCCAGCAGAACCTACCAGATAGGGGGCGGAAATAATTCACCCCTCCACTTT.

The rearrangement joins TRBV14 to TRBJ2-2, with TRBD1 as a possible D gene (6 bases). The CDR3 sequence is 18 residues long. Per the germline V gene, CDR1 is SGHDN and CDR2 is FVKESK. Trimming pared 4 bases from V and 0 bases from J, leaving 18 bases between. CDR3 sequence (DNA): TGTGCCAGCAGCCCGCCCAACCAGGACAGCGCGAACACCGGGGAGCTGTTTTTT. Encoded protein: CASSPPNQDSANTGELFF.

This clonotype showed up just a few times. V and J are TRBV20-1 and TRBJ1-2; D may be TRBD1 (6 bases). The V end was cut by 3 bases, the J end by 7 bases, with 12 bases between. The CDR3 spans 12 residues. Germline CDR1 is DFQATT and CDR2 is SNEGSKA (reference sequence). As DNA, the CDR3 is TGCAGTGCTAGCCCCGGGGGCAGTGGCTACACCTTC. It yields the protein CSASPGGSGYTF.

V usage is TRBV6-5 and J usage is TRBJ2-7, with 9 bases that match TRBD2. The V gene end was trimmed by 1 base and the J gene end by 2 bases; junction bases not matched to a gene: 3. Germline loops: CDR1 MNHEY, CDR2 SVGAGI. This CDR3 contains 15 residues. The CDR3 bases are TGTGCCAGCAGTTACTGGTTAGCGGGGGCCTACGAGCAGTACTTC. It is translated as CASSYWLAGAYEQYF.

This clonotype was detected many times. CDR3 nucleotides: TGTGCCAGCAGCCAGGACAGGGACTACGAGCAGTACTTC. It codes for CASSQDRDYEQYF. The chain couples TRBV2 to TRBJ2-7; 8 positions match TRBD1. With V trimmed by 6 bases and J by 3 bases, 4 bases remained unmatched. The CDR3 loop spans 13 amino acids. Germline CDR1 reads SNHLY; CDR2 reads FYNNEI.